Below, 2 T cell receptor beta chains from the same sample are listed, as sequenced in a study of CD8 T cells in ankylosing spondylitis. Each CDR3 protein gets one entry after TCRdb re-called the 5' RACE reads with MiXCR. The sample records 200,000 to 250,000 distinct CDR3 sequences, about 10% being singletons. Specimen: blood, either unsorted or a sorted T cell fraction (not recorded which). These receptors came from a male donor with ankylosing spondylitis or in good health (not recorded which).

This clonotype appeared many times. In DNA, the CDR3 is TGTGCCAGCATAACGAGGCCGGACACTGAAGCTTTCTTT. Amino acids: CASITRPDTEAFF. The chain links TRBV6-1 to TRBJ1-1; D ambiguous. V lost 7 bases to trimming and J lost 3 bases, with 12 bases between them. Germline V lookup: CDR1 MNHNS, CDR2 SASEGT. This CDR3 region has 13 residues.

This clonotype came up many times. The DNA for the CDR3 is TGTGCCAGCAGTTTTGAAGGGACCGGGGAGCTGTTTTTT. Its translation: CASSFEGTGELFF. The chain joins TRBV12-3 or TRBV12-4 to TRBJ2-2; D uncertain. The CDR3 is 13 amino acids. V was pared by 3 bases and J by 5 bases, with 7 bases between.